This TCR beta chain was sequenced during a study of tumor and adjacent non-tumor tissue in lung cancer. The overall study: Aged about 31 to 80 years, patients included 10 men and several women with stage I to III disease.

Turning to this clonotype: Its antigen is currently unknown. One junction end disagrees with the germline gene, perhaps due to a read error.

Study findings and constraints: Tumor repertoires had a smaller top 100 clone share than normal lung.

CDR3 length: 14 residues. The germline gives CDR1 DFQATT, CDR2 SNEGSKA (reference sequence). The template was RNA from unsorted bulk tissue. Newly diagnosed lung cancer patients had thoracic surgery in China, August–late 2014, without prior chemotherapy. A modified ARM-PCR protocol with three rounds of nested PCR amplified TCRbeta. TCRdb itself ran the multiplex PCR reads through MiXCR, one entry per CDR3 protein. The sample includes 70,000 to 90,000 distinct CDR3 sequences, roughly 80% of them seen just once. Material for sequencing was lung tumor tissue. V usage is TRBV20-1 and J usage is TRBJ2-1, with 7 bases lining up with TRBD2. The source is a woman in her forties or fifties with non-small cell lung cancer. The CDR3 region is CSVRASGRAGEQFF. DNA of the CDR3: TGCAGTGTTAGAGCTAGTGGGAGGGCTGGTGAGCAGTTCTTC.